This T cell receptor (beta chain) was profiled in a study of T cell responses to AZD1222 COVID-19 vaccine. Whole-study findings and limits: Vaccine-associated CD4 TCRs ranged over spike, dominating at 160-218 and 743-854. Sampled repertoires all dated from after the peak T cell response.

Notes on this clone: The antigen is not known.

The CDR3 contains 19 residues. The table came from immunoSEQ multiplex PCR; TCRdb's copy has only in-frame clones and leaves some out. The table shows 95,000 to 150,000 clones, with 80% to 95% occurring only once. The chain uses TRBV21-1 and TRBJ1-1. TRBV21-1 is deemed a pseudogene. The clonotype was recovered from an adult who received the AZD1222 COVID-19 vaccine. The source material was peripheral blood, sampled 28 days after the second AZD1222 dose. The CDR3 here is CASSKALLVRSTANTEAFF. The CDR3 DNA follows: TGTGCCAGCAGCAAAGCCCTCCTCGTCAGATCGACCGCTAACACTGAAGCTTTCTTT.